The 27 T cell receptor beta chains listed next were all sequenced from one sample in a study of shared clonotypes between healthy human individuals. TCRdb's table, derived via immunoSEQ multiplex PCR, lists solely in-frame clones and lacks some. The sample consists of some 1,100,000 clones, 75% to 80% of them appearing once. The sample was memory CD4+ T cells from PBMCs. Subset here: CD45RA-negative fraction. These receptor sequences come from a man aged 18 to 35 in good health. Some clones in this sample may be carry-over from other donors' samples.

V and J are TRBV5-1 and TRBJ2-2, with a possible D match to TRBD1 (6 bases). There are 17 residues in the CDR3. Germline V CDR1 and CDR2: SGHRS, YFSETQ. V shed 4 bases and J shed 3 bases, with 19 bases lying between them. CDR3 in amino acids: CASSQDQGKKDTGELFF. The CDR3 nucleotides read TGCGCCAGCAGCCAAGACCAGGGGAAAAAGGACACCGGGGAGCTGTTTTTT. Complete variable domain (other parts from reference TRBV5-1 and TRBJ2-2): KAGVTQTPRYLIKTRGQQVTLSCSPISGHRSVSWYQQTPGQGLQFLFEYFSETQRNKGNFPGRFSGRQFSNSRSEMNVSTLELGDSALYLCASSQDQGKKDTGELFFGEGSRLTVL.

The chain's CDR3 is CASSFYRESSGANVLTF. The CDR3, as DNA: TGTGCCAGCAGTTTTTACAGGGAGAGCTCTGGGGCCAACGTCCTGACTTTC. The V gene is TRBV28, the J gene TRBJ2-6; perhaps TRBD1 as D (6 bases). This CDR3 comprises 17 residues. Germline CDR1 MDHEN, CDR2 SYDVKM. The V and J ends lost 3 bases and 0 bases respectively, with 12 bases between them.

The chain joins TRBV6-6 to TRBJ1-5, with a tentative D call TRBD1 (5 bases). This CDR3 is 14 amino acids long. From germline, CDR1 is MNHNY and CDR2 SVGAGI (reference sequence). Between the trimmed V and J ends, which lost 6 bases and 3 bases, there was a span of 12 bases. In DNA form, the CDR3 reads TGTGCCAGCAGGGTAGCAGGGCCCAATCAGCCCCAGCATTTT. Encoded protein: CASRVAGPNQPQHF.

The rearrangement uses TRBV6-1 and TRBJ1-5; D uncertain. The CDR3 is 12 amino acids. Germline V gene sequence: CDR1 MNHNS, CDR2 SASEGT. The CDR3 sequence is CATDTGNQPQHF. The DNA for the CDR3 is TGTGCAACCGACACGGGCAATCAGCCCCAGCATTTT.

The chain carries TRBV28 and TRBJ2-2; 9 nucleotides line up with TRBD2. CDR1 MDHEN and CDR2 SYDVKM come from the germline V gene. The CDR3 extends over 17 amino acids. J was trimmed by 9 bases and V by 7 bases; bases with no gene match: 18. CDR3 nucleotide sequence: TGTGCCAGCACCGTCTCGTATGCTAGCGGGAAACGAAGGGAGCTGTTTTTT. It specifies CASTVSYASGKRRELFF.

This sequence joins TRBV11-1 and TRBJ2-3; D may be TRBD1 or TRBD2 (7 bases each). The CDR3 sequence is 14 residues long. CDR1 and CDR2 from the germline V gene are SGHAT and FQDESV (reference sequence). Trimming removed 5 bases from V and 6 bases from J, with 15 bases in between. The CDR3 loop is CASSQSQGGDTQYF. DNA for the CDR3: TGTGCCAGCAGCCAGAGCCAGGGGGGGGATACGCAGTATTTT.

CDR3 region: CASSPYRDRGKEEDEQYF. The CDR3 nucleotides are TGTGCCAGCAGTCCCTATCGGGACAGGGGGAAGGAAGAGGACGAGCAGTACTTC. The chain uses TRBV28 and TRBJ2-7, with TRBD1 matching 11 bases. The CDR3 contains 18 residues. With V trimmed by 5 bases and J by 5 bases, 17 bases remained unmatched. CDR1 is MDHEN, CDR2 SYDVKM, per germline.

In DNA form, the CDR3 reads TGTGCCAGCAGCTCGACTAGCGGGATATACACCGGGGAGCTGTTTTTT. Translated: CASSSTSGIYTGELFF. The V call is TRBV7-3, the J call TRBJ2-2, with 11 positions matching TRBD2. The germline CDR1 and CDR2 sequences are SGHTA and FQGTGA. This CDR3 has 16 residues. Germline trimming cut 4 bases from V and 3 bases from J; bases unmatched to any gene: 4.

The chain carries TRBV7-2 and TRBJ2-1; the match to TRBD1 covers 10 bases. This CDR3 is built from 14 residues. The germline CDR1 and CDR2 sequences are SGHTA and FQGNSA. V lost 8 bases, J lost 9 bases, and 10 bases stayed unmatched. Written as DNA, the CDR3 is TGTGCCAGCCTAAGGACAGGGGGGAACAGTGAGCAGTTCTTC. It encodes CASLRTGGNSEQFF.

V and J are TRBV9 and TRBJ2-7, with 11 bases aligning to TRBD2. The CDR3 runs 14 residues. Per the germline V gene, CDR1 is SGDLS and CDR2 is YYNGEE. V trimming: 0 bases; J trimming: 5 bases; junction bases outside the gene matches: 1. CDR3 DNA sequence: TGTGCCAGCAGCGTAGCACTAGCGGGAGACGAGCAGTACTTC. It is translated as CASSVALAGDEQYF.

In nucleotides, the CDR3 is TGTGCCTGGAGAAGTCGGGGGGAGACCCAGTACTTC. It specifies CAWRSRGETQYF. The rearrangement links TRBV30 to TRBJ2-5, with a tentative D call TRBD2 (6 bases). The CDR3 has 12 amino acids. The ends were cut back, 3 bases at V and 5 bases at J, with 10 bases in the middle. Germline CDR1 reads GTSNPN; CDR2 reads SVGIG (reference sequence).

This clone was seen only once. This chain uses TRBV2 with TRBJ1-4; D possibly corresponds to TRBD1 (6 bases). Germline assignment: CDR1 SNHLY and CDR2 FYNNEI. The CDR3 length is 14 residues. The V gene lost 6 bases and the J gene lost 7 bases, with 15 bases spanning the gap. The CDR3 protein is CASRVQGGFEKLFF. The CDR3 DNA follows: TGTGCCAGCAGAGTACAGGGAGGGTTTGAAAAACTGTTTTTT.

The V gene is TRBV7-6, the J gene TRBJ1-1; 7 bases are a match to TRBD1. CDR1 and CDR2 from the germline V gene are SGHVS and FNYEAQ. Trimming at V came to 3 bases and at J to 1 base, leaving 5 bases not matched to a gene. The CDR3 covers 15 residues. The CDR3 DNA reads TGTGCCAGCAGCTTGGGACAGCCACAGAACACTGAAGCTTTCTTT. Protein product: CASSLGQPQNTEAFF.

CDR3 nucleotide sequence: TGTGCCAGCAGTGAAAACCCCGGGGCAGGTGGCTACACCTTC. Translated: CASSENPGAGGYTF. The chain employs TRBV6-1 and TRBJ1-2, with D possibly TRBD1 on 5 matching bases. Germline values: CDR1 MNHNS, CDR2 SASEGT. Trimming removed 2 bases from V and 7 bases from J, with 14 bases in between. The CDR3 length is 14 residues.

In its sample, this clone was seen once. The CDR3 DNA is TGTGCCAGCAGTGACCAGCGGGGCTCCTACAATGAGCAGTTCTTC. Translation gives CASSDQRGSYNEQFF. The chain links TRBV6-1 to TRBJ2-1; 7 nucleotides match TRBD2. The V gene end was trimmed by 3 bases and the J gene end by 0 bases; junction bases not matched to a gene: 2. Looked up from germline, CDR1 is MNHNS and CDR2 is SASEGT. The CDR3 is 15 residues long.

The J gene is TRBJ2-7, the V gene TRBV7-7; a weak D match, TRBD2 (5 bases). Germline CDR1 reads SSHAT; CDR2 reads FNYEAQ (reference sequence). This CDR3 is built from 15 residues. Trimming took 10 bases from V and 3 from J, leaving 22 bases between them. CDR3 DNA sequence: TGTGCCACCCTTAGGAGCGGAAAGGCTAACTACGAGCAGTACTTC. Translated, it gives CATLRSGKANYEQYF.

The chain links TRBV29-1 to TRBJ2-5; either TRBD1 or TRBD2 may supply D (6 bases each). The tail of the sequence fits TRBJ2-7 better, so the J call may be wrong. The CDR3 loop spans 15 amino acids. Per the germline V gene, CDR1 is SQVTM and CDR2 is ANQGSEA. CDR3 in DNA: TGCAGCGTTGTACGGGGGCGGGACGGAGGTTACGAGCAGTACTTC. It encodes CSVVRGRDGGYEQYF.

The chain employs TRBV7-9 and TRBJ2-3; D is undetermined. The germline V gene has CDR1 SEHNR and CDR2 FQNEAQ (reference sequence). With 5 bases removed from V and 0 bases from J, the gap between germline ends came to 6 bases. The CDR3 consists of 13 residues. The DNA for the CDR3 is TGTGCCAGCAGCCACGCTAGCACAGATACGCAGTATTTT. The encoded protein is CASSHASTDTQYF.

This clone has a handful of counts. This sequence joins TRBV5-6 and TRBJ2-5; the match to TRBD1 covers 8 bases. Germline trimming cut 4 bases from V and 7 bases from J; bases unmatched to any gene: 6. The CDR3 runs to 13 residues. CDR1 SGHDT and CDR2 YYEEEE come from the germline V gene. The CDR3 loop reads CASSPDRGGTQYF. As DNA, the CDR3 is TGTGCCAGCAGCCCCGACAGGGGCGGGACCCAGTACTTC.

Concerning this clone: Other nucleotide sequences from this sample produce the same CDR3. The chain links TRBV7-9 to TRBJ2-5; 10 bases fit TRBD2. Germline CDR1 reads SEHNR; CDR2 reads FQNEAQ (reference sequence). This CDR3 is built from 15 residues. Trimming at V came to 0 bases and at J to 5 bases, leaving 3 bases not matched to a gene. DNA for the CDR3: TGTGCCAGCAGCTTAGCTCTAGCGGGAGAGGAGACCCAGTACTTC. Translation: CASSLALAGEETQYF.

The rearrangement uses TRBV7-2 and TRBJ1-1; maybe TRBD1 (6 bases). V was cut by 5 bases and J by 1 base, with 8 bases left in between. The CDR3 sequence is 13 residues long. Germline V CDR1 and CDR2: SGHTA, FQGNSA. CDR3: CASSGGPNTEAFF. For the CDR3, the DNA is TGTGCCAGCAGCGGGGGGCCGAACACTGAAGCTTTCTTT.

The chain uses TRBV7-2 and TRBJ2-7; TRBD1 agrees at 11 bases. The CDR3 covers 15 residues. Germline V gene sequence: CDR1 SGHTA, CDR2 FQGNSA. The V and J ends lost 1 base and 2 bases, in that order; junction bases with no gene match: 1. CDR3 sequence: CASSLEGQGAYEQYF. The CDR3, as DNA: TGTGCCAGCAGCTTAGAGGGACAGGGGGCCTACGAGCAGTACTTC.

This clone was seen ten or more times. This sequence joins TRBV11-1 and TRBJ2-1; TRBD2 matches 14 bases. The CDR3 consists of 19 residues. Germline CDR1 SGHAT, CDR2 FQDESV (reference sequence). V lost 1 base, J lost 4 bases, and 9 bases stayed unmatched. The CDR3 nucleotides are TGTGCCAGCAGCTTAGACGCCCGGACTAGCGGGGGGAGTTACAATGAGCAGTTCTTC. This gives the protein CASSLDARTSGGSYNEQFF.

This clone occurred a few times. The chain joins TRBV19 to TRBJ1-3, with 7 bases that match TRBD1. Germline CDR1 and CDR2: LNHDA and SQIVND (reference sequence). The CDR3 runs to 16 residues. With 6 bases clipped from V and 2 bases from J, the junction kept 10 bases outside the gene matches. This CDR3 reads CASRNRQGLPGNTIYF. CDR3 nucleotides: TGTGCCAGTAGAAATCGACAGGGCCTCCCTGGAAACACCATATATTTT.

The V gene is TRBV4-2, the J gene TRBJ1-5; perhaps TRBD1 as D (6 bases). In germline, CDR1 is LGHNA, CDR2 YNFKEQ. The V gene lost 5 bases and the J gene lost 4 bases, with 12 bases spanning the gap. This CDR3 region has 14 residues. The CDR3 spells CASSEGQRNQPQHF. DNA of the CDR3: TGTGCCAGCAGCGAAGGACAGCGGAATCAGCCCCAGCATTTT.

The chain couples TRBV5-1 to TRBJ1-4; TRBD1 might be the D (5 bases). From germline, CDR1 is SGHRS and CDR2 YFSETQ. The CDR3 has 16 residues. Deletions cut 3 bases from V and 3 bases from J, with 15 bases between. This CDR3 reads CASSSYYRISNEKLFF. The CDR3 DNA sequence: TGCGCCAGCAGCTCATACTACAGGATCTCTAATGAAAAACTGTTTTTT.

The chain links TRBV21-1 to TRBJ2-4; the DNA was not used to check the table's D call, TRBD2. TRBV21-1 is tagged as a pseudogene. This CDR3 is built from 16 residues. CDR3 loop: CASSPSRRHAKNIQYF. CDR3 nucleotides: TGTGCCAGCAGCCCCTCGCGGCGGCACGCCAAAAACATTCAGTACTTC.